A selection of T cell receptor beta chains follows, all from one sample in a study of T cells in localized non-small cell lung cancer. Generated by immunoSEQ multiplex PCR, the TCRdb table keeps only in-frame clones and is missing some. This table holds around 2,500 clones, about 27% found once. The starting material was lung tumor tissue, obtained before any cancer treatment. These receptors all come from a male donor older than 55 with stage III squamous cell lung carcinoma. CDR3s include the opening cysteine and the closing phenylalanine or tryptophan. D genes are given only for firm matches. The size field is filled for only some rows; it gives once, few, many or a size class.

few	NA	TRBV6-8	TRBJ1-5	16	CASSYSGAAGNQPQHF	TGTGCCAGCAGTTACTCTGGCGCGGCGGGCAATCAGCCCCAGCATTTT
NA	TRBD1	TRBV19	TRBJ2-5	15	CASSLGTGRQETQYF	TGTGCCAGTAGTCTGGGGACAGGGAGGCAAGAGACCCAGTACTTC
NA	NA	TRBV10-2	TRBJ2-1	15	CASSVRAALGNEQFF	TGCGCCAGCAGTGTTCGGGCAGCGTTAGGCAATGAGCAGTTCTTC
few	NA	TRBV11-3	TRBJ2-3	16	CASSPVRTVAADTQYF	TGTGCCAGCAGCCCCGTTAGGACCGTAGCGGCCGATACGCAGTATTTT
NA	NA	TRBV6-8	TRBJ1-2	15	CAISSRQSANYGYTF	TGTGCCATCAGTAGCAGACAGTCAGCTAACTATGGCTACACCTTC
NA	NA	TRBV12-5	TRBJ2-2	16	CASGLVGGLNTGELFF	TGTGCTAGTGGTTTGGTAGGGGGGTTGAACACCGGGGAGCTGTTTTTT
few	NA	TRBV7-5	TRBJ2-2	14	CASSVDSYTGELFF	TGTGCCAGCAGCGTGGACTCCTACACCGGGGAGCTGTTTTTT
NA	NA	TRBV30	TRBJ2-7	13	CAWSRTGSYEQYF	TGTGCCTGGAGTAGGACCGGATCCTACGAGCAGTACTTC
few	NA	TRBV9	TRBJ2-6	16	CASKLGVYSGANVLTF	TGTGCCAGCAAGCTGGGGGTCTACTCTGGGGCCAACGTCCTGACTTTC
medium-sized	TRBD1	TRBV9	TRBJ1-3	15	CASSPGGYSGNTIYF	TGTGCCAGCAGTCCAGGGGGTTACTCTGGAAACACCATATATTTT
NA	NA	TRBV25-1	TRBJ2-2	14	CASSDSHHTGELFF	TGTGCCAGCAGTGATTCTCATCACACCGGGGAGCTGTTTTTT
few	NA	TRBV11-3	TRBJ1-3	15	CASSLLQVSGNTIYF	TGTGCCAGCAGCTTATTACAGGTCTCTGGAAACACCATATATTTT
few	TRBD1	TRBV6-8	TRBJ1-2	17	CASSKQGARTALYGYTF	TGTGCCAGCAGTAAACAGGGGGCGCGGACTGCCCTGTATGGCTACACCTTC
NA	TRBD1	TRBV11-3	TRBJ1-1	15	CASSSFTGASTEAFF	TGTGCCAGCAGCTCCTTTACAGGGGCGAGTACTGAAGCTTTCTTT
NA	NA	TRBV6-8	TRBJ2-2	13	CASRDPSTGELFF	TGTGCCAGCAGAGACCCGAGCACCGGGGAGCTGTTTTTT
NA	TRBD2	TRBV29-1	TRBJ2-5	12	CSVGLAGETQYF	TGCAGCGTTGGACTAGCGGGAGAGACCCAGTACTTC
NA	NA	TRBV10-3	TRBJ2-3	14	CAISEEGSTDTQYF	TGTGCCATCAGTGAGGAGGGGAGCACAGATACGCAGTATTTT
few	TRBD2	TRBV6-8	TRBJ2-5	14	CATRGGRAQETQYF	TGTGCCACGCGGGGGGGAAGGGCACAAGAGACCCAGTACTTC
once	TRBD2	TRBV18	TRBJ2-1	15	CASSPPMTSGNEQFF	TGTGCCAGCTCACCACCTATGACTAGCGGCAATGAGCAGTTCTTC